This T cell receptor beta chain is from a study of T cell responses to AZD1222 COVID-19 vaccine. Study-level points and caveats: Among the donors, most were white British and more were female, and clonal diversity was possibly underestimated. Of spike-specific TCRs, nearly half reportedly target regions left unmutated in variants. Baseline seropositivity characterized only 5 or 6 AZD1222 recipients.

Losses at the gene ends were 0 bases for V and 6 bases for J; bases not matched to a gene: 2. The germline CDR1 and CDR2 sequences are LNHDA and SQIVND (reference sequence). CDR3 length: 14 amino acids. Turning to this clone: Its antigen is not identified.

Clones were sequenced by immunoSEQ multiplex PCR, and TCRdb holds only the in-frame ones, with some missing. The repertoire consists of 120,000 or so clones, with around nine tenths occurring once and the leading ten covering approximately 3.5%. This receptor was taken from an adult who received the AZD1222 COVID-19 vaccine. The chain uses TRBV19 and TRBJ2-1; 7 bases are a match to TRBD2. The sample in question was peripheral blood, obtained 28 days after the second AZD1222 dose. The CDR3 coding sequence is TGTGCCAGTAGTATAGATAGCGGGCTCAATGAGCAGTTCTTC. It is translated as CASSIDSGLNEQFF.